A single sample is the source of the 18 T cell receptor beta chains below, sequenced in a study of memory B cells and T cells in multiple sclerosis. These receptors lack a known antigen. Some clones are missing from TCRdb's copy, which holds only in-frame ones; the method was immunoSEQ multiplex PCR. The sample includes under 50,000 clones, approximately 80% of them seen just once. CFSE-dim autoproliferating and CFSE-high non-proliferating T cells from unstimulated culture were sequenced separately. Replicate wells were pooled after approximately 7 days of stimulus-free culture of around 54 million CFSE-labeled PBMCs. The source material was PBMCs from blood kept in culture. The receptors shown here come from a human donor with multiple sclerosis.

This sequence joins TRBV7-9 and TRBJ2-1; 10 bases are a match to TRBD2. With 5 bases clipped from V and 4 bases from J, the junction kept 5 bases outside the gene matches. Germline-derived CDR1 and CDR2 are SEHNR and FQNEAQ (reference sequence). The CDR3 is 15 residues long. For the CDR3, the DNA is TGTGCCAGCAGCGCTCTAGCGGGGGCTTACAATGAGCAGTTCTTC. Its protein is CASSALAGAYNEQFF.

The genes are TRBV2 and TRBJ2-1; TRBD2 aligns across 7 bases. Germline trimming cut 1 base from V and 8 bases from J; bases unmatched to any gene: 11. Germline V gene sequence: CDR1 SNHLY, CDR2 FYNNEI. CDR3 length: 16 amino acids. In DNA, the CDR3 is TGTGCCAGCAGTGAAGGTCGAGCGGGGACCTTGGATGAGCAGTTCTTC. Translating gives CASSEGRAGTLDEQFF.

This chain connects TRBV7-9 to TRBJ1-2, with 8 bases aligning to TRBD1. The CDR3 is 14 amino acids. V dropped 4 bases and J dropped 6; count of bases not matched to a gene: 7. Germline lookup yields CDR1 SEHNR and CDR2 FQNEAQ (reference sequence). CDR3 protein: CASSSDWTGNGYTF. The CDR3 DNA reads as TGTGCCAGCAGCTCCGACTGGACAGGGAATGGCTACACCTTC.

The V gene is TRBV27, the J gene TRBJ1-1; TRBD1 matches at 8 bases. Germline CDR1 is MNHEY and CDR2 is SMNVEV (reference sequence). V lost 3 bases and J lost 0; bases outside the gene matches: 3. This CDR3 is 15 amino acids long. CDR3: CASSFRTGLNTEAFF. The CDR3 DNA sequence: TGTGCCAGCAGTTTTCGGACAGGGCTGAACACTGAAGCTTTCTTT.

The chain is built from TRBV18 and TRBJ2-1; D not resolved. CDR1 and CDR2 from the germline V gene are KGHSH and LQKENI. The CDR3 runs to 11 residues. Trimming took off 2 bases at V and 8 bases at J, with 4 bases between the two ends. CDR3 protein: CASSPTDEQFF. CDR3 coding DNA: TGTGCCAGCTCACCAACGGATGAGCAGTTCTTC.

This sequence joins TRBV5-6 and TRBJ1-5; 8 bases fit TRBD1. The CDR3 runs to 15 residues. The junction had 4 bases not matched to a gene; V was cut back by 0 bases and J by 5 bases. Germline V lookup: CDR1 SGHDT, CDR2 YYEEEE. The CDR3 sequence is CASSLEGRGHQPQHF. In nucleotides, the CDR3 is TGTGCCAGCAGCTTGGAAGGCAGGGGGCATCAGCCCCAGCATTTT.

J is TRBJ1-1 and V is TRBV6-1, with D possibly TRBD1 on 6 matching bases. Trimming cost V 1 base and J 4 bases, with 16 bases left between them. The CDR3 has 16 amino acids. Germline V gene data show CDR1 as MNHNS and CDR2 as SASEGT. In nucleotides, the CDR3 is TGTGCCAGCAGTGAAGAACAGGGCTGGAAAGGCACTGAAGCTTTCTTT. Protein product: CASSEEQGWKGTEAFF.

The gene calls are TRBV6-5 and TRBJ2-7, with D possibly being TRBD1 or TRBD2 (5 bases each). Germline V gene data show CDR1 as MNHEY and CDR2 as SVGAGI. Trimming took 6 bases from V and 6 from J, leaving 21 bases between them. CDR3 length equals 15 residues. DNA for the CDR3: TGTGCCAGCAGAAAAACACAGGTCCGGGGCGGCGAGCAGTACTTC. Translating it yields CASRKTQVRGGEQYF.

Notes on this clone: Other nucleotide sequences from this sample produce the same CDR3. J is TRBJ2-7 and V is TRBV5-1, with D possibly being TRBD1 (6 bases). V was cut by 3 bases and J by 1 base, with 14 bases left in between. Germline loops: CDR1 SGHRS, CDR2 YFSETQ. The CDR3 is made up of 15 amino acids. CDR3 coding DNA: TGCGCCAGCAGCTCCACAGGGTTACGGTCCTACGAGCAGTACTTC. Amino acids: CASSSTGLRSYEQYF.

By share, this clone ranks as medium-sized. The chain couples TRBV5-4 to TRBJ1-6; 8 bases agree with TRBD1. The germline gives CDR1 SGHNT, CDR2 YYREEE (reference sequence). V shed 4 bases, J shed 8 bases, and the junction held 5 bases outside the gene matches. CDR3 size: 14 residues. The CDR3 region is CASSQDRDHSPLHF. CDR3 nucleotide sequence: TGTGCCAGCAGCCAGGACAGGGATCATTCACCCCTCCACTTT.

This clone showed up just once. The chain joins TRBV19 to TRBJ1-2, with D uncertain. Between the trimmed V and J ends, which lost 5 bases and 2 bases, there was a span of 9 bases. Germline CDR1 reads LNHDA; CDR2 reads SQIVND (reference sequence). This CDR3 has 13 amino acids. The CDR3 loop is CASSGPGNYGYTF. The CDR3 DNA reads TGTGCCAGTAGTGGCCCGGGGAACTATGGCTACACCTTC.

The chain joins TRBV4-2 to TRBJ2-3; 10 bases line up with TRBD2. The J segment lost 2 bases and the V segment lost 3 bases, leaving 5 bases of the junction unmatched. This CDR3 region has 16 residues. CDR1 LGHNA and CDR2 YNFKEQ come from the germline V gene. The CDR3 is CASSHVLAGDTDTQYF. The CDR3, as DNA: TGTGCCAGCAGCCATGTGCTAGCGGGGGACACAGATACGCAGTATTTT.

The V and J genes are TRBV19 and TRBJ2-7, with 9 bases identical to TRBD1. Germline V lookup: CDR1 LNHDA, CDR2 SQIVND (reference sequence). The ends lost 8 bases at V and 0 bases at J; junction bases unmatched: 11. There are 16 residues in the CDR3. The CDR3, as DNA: TGTGCCAGTTCCAAATATGGGACAGGGAGCTCCTACGAGCAGTACTTC. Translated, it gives CASSKYGTGSSYEQYF.

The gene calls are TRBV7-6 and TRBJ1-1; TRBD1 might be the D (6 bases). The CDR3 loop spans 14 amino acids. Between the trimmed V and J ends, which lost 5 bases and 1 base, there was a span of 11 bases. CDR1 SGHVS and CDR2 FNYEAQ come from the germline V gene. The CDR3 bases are TGTGCCAGCAGCCTCAGGGGACCGAACACTGAAGCTTTCTTT. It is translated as CASSLRGPNTEAFF. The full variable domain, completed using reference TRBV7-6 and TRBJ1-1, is GAGVSQSPRYKVTKRGQDVALRCDPISGHVSLYWYRQALGQGPEFLTYFNYEAQQDKSGLPNDRFSAERPEGSISTLTIQRTEQRDSAMYRCASSLRGPNTEAFFGQGTRLTVV.

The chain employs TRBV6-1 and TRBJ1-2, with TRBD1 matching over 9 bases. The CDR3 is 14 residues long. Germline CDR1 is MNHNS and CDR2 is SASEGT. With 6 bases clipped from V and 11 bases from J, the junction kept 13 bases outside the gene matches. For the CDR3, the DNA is TGTGCCAGCAGGGTCTCCTGGACAGGGGTTTTTTACACCTTC. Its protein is CASRVSWTGVFYTF.

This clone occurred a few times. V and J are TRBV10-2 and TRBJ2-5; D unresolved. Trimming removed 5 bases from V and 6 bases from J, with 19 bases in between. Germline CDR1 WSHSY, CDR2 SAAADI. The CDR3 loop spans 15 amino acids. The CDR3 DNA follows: TGCGCCAGCAGTAGAAAGGTTCAGACGCCCCAGACCCAGTACTTC. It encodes CASSRKVQTPQTQYF.

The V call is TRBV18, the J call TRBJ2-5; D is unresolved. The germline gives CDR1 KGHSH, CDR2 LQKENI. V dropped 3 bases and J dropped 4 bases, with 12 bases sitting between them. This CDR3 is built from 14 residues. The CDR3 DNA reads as TGTGCCAGCTCACCTTCCTCGGCTGCAGAGACCCAGTACTTC. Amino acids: CASSPSSAAETQYF.

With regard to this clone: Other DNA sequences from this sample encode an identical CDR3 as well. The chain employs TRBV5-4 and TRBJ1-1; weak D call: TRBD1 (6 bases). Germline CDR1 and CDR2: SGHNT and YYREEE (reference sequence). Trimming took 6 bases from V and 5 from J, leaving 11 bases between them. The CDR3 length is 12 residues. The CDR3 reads CASKGQGTEAFF. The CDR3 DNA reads TGTGCCAGCAAGGGACAAGGGACTGAAGCTTTCTTT.